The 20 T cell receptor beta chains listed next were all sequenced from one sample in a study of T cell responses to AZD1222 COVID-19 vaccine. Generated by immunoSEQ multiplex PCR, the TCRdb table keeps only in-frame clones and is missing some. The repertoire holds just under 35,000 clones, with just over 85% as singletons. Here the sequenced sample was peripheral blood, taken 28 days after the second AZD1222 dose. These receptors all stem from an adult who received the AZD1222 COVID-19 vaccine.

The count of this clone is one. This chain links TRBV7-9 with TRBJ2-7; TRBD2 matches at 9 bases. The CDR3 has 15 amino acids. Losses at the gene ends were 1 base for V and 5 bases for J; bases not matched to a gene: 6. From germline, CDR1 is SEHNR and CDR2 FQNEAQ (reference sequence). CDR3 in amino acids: CASSLGVASGNEQYF. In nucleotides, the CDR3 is TGTGCCAGCAGCTTAGGGGTCGCTAGCGGGAACGAGCAGTACTTC.

The CDR3 DNA is TGTGCCAGCTCACCAAGGAGGGGAATGAACACTGAAGCTTTCTTT. This encodes CASSPRRGMNTEAFF. V is TRBV18 and J is TRBJ1-1; tentative D call: TRBD1 (5 bases). This CDR3 has 15 residues. The ends were cut back, 2 bases at V and 0 bases at J, with 10 bases in the middle. From germline, CDR1 is KGHSH and CDR2 LQKENI.

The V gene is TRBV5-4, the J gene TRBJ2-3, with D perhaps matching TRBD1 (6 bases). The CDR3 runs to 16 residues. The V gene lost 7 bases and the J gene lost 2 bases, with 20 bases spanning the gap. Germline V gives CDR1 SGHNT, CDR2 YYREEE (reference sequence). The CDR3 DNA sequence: TGTGCCAGCGAATTTACCGGACAGAGCAACACAGATACGCAGTATTTT. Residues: CASEFTGQSNTDTQYF. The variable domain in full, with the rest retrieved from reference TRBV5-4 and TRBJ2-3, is ETGVTQSPTHLIKTRGQQVTLRCSSQSGHNTVSWYQQALGQGPQFIFQYYREEENGRGNFPPRFSGLQFPNYSSELNVNALELDDSALYLCASEFTGQSNTDTQYFGPGTRLTVL.

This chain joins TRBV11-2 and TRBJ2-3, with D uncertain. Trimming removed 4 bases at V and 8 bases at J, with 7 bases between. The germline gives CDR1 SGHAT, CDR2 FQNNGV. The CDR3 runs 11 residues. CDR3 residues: CASSSVGTQYF. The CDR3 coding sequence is TGTGCCAGCAGCTCCGTAGGTACGCAGTATTTT.

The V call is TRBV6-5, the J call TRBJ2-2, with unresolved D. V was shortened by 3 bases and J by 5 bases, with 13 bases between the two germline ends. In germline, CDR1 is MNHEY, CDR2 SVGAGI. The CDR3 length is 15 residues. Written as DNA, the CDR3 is TGTGCCAGCAGTTATGGCACGTGGGCGACCGGGGAGCTGTTTTTT. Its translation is CASSYGTWATGELFF.

In nucleotides, the CDR3 is TGTGCCAGCGCTACAGGGCTTAATCAGCCCCAGCATTTT. Its translation: CASATGLNQPQHF. This sequence joins TRBV6-5 and TRBJ1-5; D possibly corresponds to TRBD1 (6 bases). Trimming took off 8 bases at V and 4 bases at J, with 12 bases between the two ends. The CDR3 sequence is 13 residues long. The germline V gene encodes CDR1 MNHEY and CDR2 SVGAGI.

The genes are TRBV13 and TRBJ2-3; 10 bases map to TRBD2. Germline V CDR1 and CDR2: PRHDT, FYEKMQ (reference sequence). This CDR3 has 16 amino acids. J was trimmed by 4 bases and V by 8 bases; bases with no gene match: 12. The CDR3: CASGGKREGIPDTQYF. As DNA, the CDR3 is TGTGCCAGCGGGGGCAAGCGGGAGGGTATCCCAGATACGCAGTATTTT.

The CDR3 here is CASRPGQGAGMNTEAFF. The CDR3 nucleotides are TGCGCCAGCAGGCCTGGACAGGGGGCTGGGATGAACACTGAAGCTTTCTTT. The chain links TRBV5-1 to TRBJ1-1; 11 bases agree with TRBD1. CDR3 size: 17 residues. The ends lost 5 bases at V and 0 bases at J; junction bases unmatched: 9. CDR1 is SGHRS and CDR2 is YFSETQ in the germline V gene. Filled out from reference TRBV5-1 and TRBJ1-1, the complete variable domain reads KAGVTQTPRYLIKTRGQQVTLSCSPISGHRSVSWYQQTPGQGLQFLFEYFSETQRNKGNFPGRFSGRQFSNSRSEMNVSTLELGDSALYLCASRPGQGAGMNTEAFFGQGTRLTVV.

CDR3 loop: CASSPTGRGYEQYF. DNA for the CDR3: TGTGCCAGCAGCCCGACAGGCCGGGGCTACGAGCAGTACTTC. This chain uses TRBV6-5 with TRBJ2-7; D is possibly TRBD1 (6 bases). The V end was cut by 6 bases, the J end by 3 bases, with 15 bases between. This CDR3 comprises 14 residues. The germline V gene encodes CDR1 MNHEY and CDR2 SVGAGI.

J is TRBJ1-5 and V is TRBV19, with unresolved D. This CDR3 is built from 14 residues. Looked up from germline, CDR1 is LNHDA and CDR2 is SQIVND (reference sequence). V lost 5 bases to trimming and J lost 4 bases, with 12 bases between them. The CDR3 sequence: CASSFGNRNQPQHF. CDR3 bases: TGTGCCAGTAGTTTTGGCAACCGAAATCAGCCCCAGCATTTT.

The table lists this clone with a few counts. The CDR3 loop reads CASSSGTGSPLHF. The CDR3, as DNA: TGTGCCAGCAGCTCCGGGACAGGTTCACCCCTCCACTTT. The chain joins TRBV7-9 to TRBJ1-6, with TRBD1 matching 8 bases. The CDR3 length is 13 residues. CDR1 SEHNR and CDR2 FQNEAQ come from the germline V gene (reference sequence). The J segment lost 9 bases and the V segment lost 4 bases, leaving 2 bases of the junction unmatched.

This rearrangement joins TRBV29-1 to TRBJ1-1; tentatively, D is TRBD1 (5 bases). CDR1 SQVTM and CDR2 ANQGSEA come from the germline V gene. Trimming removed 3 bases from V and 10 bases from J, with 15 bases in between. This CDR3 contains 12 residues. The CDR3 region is CSVDFQGYRAFF. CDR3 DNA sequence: TGCAGCGTTGATTTCCAGGGATATCGAGCTTTCTTT. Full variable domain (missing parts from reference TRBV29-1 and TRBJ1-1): SAVISQKPSRDICQRGTSLTIQCQVDSQVTMMFWYRQQPGQSLTLIATANQGSEATYESGFVIDKFPISRPNLTFSTLTVSNMSPEDSSIYLCSVDFQGYRAFFGQGTRLTVV.

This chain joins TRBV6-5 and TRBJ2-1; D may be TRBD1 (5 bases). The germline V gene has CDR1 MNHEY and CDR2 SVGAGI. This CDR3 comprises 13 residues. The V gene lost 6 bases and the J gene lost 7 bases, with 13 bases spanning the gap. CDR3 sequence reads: CASSFSRVNEQFF. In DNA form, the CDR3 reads TGTGCCAGCAGCTTTTCCAGGGTGAATGAGCAGTTCTTC.

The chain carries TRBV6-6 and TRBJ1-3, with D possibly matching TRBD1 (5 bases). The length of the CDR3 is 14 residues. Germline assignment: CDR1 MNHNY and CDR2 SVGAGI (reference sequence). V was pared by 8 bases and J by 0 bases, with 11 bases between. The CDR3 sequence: CASGGGVSGNTIYF. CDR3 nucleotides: TGTGCCAGCGGCGGGGGGGTCTCTGGAAACACCATATATTTT.

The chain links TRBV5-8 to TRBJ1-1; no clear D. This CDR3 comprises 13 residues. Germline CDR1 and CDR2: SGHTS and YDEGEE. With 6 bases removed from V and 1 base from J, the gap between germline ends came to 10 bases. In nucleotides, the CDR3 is TGTGCCAGCAAACGCCTTCCGAACACTGAAGCTTTCTTT. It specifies CASKRLPNTEAFF.

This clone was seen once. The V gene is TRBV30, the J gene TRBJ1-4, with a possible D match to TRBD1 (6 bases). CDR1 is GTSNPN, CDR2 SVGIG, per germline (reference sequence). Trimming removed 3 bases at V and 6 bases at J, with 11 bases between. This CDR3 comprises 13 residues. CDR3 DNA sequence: TGTGCCTGGAGGTCAGGGGTTCATGAAAAACTGTTTTTT. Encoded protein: CAWRSGVHEKLFF.

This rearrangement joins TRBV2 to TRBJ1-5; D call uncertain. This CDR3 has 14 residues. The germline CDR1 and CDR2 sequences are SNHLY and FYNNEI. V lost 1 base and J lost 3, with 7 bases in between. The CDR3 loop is CASSEGEYNQPQHF. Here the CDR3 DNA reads TGTGCCAGCAGTGAAGGGGAATACAATCAGCCCCAGCATTTT.

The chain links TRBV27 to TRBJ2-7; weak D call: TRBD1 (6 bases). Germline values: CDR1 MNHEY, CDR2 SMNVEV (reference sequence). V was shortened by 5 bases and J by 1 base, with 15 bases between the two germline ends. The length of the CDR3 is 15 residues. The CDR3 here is CASSLQGLGSYEQYF. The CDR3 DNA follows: TGTGCCAGCAGTCTACAGGGATTAGGTTCCTACGAGCAGTACTTC.

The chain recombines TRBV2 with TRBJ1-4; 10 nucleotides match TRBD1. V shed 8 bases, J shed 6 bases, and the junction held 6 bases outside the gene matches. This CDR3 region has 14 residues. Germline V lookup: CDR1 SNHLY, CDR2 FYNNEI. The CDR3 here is CASSWGTGDEKLFF. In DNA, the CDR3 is TGTGCCAGCTCATGGGGGACAGGGGATGAAAAACTGTTTTTT.

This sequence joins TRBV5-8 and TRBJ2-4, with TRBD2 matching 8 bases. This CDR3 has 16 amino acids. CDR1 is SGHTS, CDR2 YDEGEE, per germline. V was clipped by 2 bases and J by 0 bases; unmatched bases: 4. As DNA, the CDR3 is TGTGCCAGCAGCTTAAGCGGGGGCTTAGCCAAAAACATTCAGTACTTC. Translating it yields CASSLSGGLAKNIQYF.